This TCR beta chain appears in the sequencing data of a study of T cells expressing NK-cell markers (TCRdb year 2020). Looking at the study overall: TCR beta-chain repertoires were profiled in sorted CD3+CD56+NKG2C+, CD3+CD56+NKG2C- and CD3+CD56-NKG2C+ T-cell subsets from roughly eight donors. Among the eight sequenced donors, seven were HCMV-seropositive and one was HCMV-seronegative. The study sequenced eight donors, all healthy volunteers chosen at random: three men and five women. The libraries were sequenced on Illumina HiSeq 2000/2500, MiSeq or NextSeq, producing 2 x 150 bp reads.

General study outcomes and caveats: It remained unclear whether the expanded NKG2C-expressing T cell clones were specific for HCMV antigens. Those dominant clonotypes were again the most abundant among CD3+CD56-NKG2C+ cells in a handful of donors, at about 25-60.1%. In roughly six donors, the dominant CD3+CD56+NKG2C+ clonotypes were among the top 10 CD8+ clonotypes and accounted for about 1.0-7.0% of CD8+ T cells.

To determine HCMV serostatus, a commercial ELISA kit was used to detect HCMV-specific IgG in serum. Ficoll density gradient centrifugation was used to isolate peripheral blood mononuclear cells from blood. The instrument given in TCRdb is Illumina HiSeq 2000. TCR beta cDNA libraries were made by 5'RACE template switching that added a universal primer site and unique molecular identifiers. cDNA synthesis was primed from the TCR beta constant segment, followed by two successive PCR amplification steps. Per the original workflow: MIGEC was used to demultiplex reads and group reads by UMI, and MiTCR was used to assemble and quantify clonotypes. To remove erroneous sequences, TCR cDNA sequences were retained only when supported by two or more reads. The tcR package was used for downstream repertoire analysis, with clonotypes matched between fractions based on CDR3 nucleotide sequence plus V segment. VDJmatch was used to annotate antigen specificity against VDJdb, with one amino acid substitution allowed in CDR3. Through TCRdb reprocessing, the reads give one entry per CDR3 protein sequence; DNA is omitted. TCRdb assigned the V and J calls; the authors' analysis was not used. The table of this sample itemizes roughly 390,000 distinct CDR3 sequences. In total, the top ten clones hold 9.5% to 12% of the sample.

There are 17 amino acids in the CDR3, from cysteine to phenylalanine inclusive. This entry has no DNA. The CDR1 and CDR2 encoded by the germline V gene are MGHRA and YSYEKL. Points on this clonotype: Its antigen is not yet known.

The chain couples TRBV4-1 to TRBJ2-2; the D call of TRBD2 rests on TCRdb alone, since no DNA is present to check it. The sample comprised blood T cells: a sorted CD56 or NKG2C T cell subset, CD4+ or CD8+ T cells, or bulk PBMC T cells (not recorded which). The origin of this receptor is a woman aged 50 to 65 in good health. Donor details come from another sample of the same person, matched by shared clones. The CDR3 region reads CASSQLPGLAGEGELFF.